This T cell receptor (beta chain) was retrieved from a study of blood T cell repertoires in COVID-19. Study-wide background: Specimens from acute and convalescent COVID-19 originated in the United States, Italy and Spain. T cells, B-cell-depleted T cells, or PBMCs provided the cDNA or gDNA that served as material.

CDR3 length: 15 residues. Germline CDR1 is SGHAT and CDR2 is FQNNGV. V trimming: 0 bases; J trimming: 4 bases; junction bases outside the gene matches: 3. The protocol was immunoSEQ multiplex PCR, while the TCRdb copy is restricted to in-frame clones and leaves out a portion. The table lists some 250,000 clones, approximately 86% of them singletons. This clone was detected once. The V call is TRBV11-2, the J call TRBJ2-7; the match to TRBD2 covers 10 bases. This TCR was sampled from a woman between 25 and 40 years old who had recovered from COVID-19. Sequencing used peripheral blood. CDR3: CASSLEASGGYEQYF. CDR3 nucleotide sequence: TGTGCCAGCAGCTTAGAGGCTAGCGGGGGTTACGAGCAGTACTTC.